The rows below give T cell receptor beta chains drawn from one sample of a study. Each CDR3 protein gets one entry after TCRdb re-called the RT-PCR reads with MiXCR. Of more than 600,000 distinct CDR3 sequences listed, 12% to 15% are singletons. The sample consisted of memory CD4+ T cells from blood. The receptor set was obtained from a female donor in good health, serving as a healthy control. Both conserved end residues are part of each CDR3. D genes are given only for firm matches. Only some rows state a clone size, as once, few, many or a class for expanded clones.

v_call	clone_size	d_call	j_call	cdr3_nt	cdr3_aa
TRBV20-1	NA	NA	TRBJ2-7	TGCAGTGCTAGAAATCGGCTCGGGGATTACGAGCAGTACTTC	CSARNRLGDYEQYF
TRBV5-1	NA	NA	TRBJ2-3	TGCGCCAGCAGCTCGTGGGGGGCCGACGCAGATACGCAGTATTTT	CASSSWGADADTQYF
TRBV11-2	once	NA	TRBJ1-1	TGTGCCAGCAGCTTAGGGGGGTGGAGGGGCACTGAAGCTTTCTTT	CASSLGGWRGTEAFF
TRBV20-1	NA	NA	TRBJ1-5	TGCAGTGCCATGAACCGGGACACGGGCCAGCCCCAGCATTTT	CSAMNRDTGQPQHF
TRBV20-1	NA	TRBD2	TRBJ2-7	TGCCGGTTGGGGGGGAGCTTCAACGAGCAGTACTTC	CRLGGSFNEQYF
TRBV6-5	many	TRBD2	TRBJ2-3	TGTGCCAGCAGCACGGGACTAGCGGGAGTTTCTGATACGCAGTATTTT	CASSTGLAGVSDTQYF
TRBV5-1	many	NA	TRBJ2-1	TGCGCCAGCAGCCCAGAGGCCGCGAGCTCCTACAATGAGCAGTTCTTC	CASSPEAASSYNEQFF
TRBV20-1	many	TRBD1	TRBJ2-5	TGCAGTGCTAGAGAGGGGACAGTAGAGACCCAGTACTTC	CSAREGTVETQYF
TRBV6-2/TRBV6-3	many	TRBD1	TRBJ1-2	TGTGCCAGCGGGGACAGGGCCAACTATGGCTACACCTTC	CASGDRANYGYTF
TRBV7-2	NA	NA	TRBJ2-3	TGTGCCAGCAGCTTATTCCGGGAGAGGGAATGGGGTACGCAGTATTTT	CASSLFREREWGTQYF
TRBV28	NA	NA	TRBJ1-2	TGTGCCAGCAGTACACCTCCGACAGCCTATGGCTACACCTTC	CASSTPPTAYGYTF
TRBV6-1	NA	TRBD1	TRBJ1-1	TGTGCCAGCAGTGAAGAGGACAGGGGAAGTGTTGACACTGAAGCTTTCTTT	CASSEEDRGSVDTEAFF
TRBV20-1	many	NA	TRBJ1-2	TGCAGTGCTAGAGATCCCCTCGGCTATGGCTACACCTTC	CSARDPLGYGYTF
TRBV4-1	NA	NA	TRBJ2-1	TGCGCCAGCCGCGCAAGAACCCCCCCGGGAAACAATGAGCAGTTCTTC	CASRARTPPGNNEQFF
TRBV29-1	many	TRBD1	TRBJ1-2	TGCAGCGTTGTGAGGACAGGGGGAAATGGCTACACCTTC	CSVVRTGGNGYTF
TRBV6-5	NA	NA	TRBJ2-1	TGTGCCAGCACCCCAGTGGGGGAGAGGAATGAGCAGTTCTTC	CASTPVGERNEQFF
TRBV7-3	many	NA	TRBJ2-2	TGTGCCAGCAGCTTAGGGGGGAGACCTGGGCCGAACACCGGGGAGCTGTTTTTT	CASSLGGRPGPNTGELFF
TRBV5-1	few	TRBD1	TRBJ1-1	TGCGCCAGCAGCTTAGGACAGGGGAAAATGAACACTGAAGCTTTCTTT	CASSLGQGKMNTEAFF
TRBV15	NA	TRBD2	TRBJ2-3	TGTGCCACCAGCAGAGGTTTGGGTATCGGGCTAGCGGAGCCGACAGATACGCAGTATTTT	CATSRGLGIGLAEPTDTQYF
TRBV7-2	few	NA	TRBJ1-5	TGTGCCAGCAGCTTATATTGGGGGAGCAATCAGCCCCAGCATTTT	CASSLYWGSNQPQHF
TRBV5-1	few	NA	TRBJ1-4	TGCGCCAGCAGCTTGAGGACAACTAATGAAAAACTGTTTTTT	CASSLRTTNEKLFF
TRBV4-3	many	NA	TRBJ2-3	TGCGCCAGCAGCCAAAGGGACGTACCAGATACGCAGTATTTT	CASSQRDVPDTQYF